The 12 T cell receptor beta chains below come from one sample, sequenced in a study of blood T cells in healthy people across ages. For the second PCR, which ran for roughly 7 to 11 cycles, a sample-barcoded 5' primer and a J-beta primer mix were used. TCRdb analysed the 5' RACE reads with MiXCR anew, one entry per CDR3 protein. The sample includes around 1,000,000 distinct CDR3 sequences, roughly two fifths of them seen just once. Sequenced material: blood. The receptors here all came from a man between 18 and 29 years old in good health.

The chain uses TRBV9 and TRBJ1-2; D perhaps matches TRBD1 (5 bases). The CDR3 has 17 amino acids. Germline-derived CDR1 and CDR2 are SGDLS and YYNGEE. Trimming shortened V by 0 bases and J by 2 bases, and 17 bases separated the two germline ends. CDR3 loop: CASSVARGANLNYGYTF. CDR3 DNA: TGTGCCAGCAGCGTAGCAAGAGGGGCTAACCTCAACTATGGCTACACCTTC.

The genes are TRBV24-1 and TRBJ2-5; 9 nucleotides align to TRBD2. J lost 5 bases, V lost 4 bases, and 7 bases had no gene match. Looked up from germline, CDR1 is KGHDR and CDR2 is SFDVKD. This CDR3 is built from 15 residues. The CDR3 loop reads CATSEPGLAGETQYF. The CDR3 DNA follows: TGTGCCACCAGTGAGCCGGGACTAGCCGGGGAGACCCAGTACTTC.

CDR3 coding DNA: TGTGCCAGCATTGAGTTAAGGACAGGAGGAAGCACCGGGGAGCTGTTTTTT. Amino acid sequence: CASIELRTGGSTGELFF. The gene calls are TRBV12-3 or TRBV12-4 and TRBJ2-2, with 7 bases matching TRBD1. The CDR3 sequence is 17 residues long. Losses at the gene ends were 7 bases for V and 4 bases for J; bases not matched to a gene: 15.

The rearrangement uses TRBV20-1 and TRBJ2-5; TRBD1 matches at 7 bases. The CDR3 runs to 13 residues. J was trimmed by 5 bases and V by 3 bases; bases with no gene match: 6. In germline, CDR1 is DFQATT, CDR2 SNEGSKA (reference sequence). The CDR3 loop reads CSASSGGRETQYF. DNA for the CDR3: TGCAGTGCTAGTTCAGGGGGAAGGGAGACCCAGTACTTC.

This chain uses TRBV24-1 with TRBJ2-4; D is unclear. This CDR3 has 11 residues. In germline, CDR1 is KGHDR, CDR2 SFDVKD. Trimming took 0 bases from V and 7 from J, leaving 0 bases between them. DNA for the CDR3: TGTGCCACCAGTGATTTGAACATTCAGTACTTC. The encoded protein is CATSDLNIQYF.

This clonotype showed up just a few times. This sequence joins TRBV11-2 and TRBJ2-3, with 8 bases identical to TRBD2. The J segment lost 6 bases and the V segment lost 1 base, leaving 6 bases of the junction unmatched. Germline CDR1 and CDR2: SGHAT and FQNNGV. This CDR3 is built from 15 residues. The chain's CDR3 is CASSLGGLVGDTQYF. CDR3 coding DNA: TGTGCCAGCAGCTTAGGGGGACTAGTTGGCGATACGCAGTATTTT.

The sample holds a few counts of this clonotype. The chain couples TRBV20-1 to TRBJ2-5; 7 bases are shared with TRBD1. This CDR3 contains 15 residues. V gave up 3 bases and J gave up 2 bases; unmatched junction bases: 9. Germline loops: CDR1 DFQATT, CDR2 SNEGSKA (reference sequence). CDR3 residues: CSARRTGAPQETQYF. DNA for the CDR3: TGCAGTGCTAGGAGAACAGGGGCCCCACAAGAGACCCAGTACTTC.

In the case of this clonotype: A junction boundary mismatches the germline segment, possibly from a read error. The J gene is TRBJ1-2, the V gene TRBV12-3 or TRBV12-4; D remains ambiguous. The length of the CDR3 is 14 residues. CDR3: CTSTLVGQNYGYTF. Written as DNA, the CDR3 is TGTACCAGCACTCTAGTAGGGCAGAACTATGGCTACACCTTC.

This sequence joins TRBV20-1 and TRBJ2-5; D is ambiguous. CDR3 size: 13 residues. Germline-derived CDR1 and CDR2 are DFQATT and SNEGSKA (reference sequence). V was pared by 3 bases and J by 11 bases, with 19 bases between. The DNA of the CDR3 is TGCAGTGCTAGTAGACGGAAGTACAATGAGCAGTACTTC. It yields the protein CSASRRKYNEQYF.

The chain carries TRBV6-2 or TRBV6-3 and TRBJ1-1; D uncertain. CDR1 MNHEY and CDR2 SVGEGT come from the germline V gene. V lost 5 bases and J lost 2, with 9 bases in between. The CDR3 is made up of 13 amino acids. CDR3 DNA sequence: TGTGCCAGCAGTGTCACGAAAAACACTGAAGCTTTCTTT. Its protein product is CASSVTKNTEAFF.

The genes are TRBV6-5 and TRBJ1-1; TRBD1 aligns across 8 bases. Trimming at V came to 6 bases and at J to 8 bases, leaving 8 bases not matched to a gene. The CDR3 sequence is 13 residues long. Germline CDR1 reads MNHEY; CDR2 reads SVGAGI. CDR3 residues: CASRRTGLGEAFF. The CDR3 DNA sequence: TGTGCCAGCAGGAGGACAGGGTTGGGGGAAGCTTTCTTT.

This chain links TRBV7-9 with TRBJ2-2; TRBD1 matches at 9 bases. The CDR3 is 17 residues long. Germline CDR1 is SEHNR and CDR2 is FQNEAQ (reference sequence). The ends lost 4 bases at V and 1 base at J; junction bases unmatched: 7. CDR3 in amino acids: CASSSSTGGLNTGELFF. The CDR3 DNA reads TGTGCCAGCAGCTCTTCGACAGGGGGGCTGAACACCGGGGAGCTGTTTTTT.